These 4 T cell receptor beta chains share one sample of origin, sequenced in a study of T cells in Graves' hyperthyroidism and ophthalmopathy. Template material for amplifying TCR beta CDR3 regions consisted of RNA transcripts. HTBI primers were employed in a first-round RT-PCR of the TCR CDR3. A single record per CDR3 protein comes from TCRdb applying MiXCR to the multiplex PCR reads. The sample consists of around 620,000 distinct CDR3 sequences, approximately 14% of them appearing once. Sequenced input: blood. These receptors originate from a woman aged 18-30 years with Graves' ophthalmopathy.

This clonotype showed up many times. The chain uses TRBV24-1 and TRBJ2-1, with unresolved D. Germline values: CDR1 KGHDR, CDR2 SFDVKD. This CDR3 is 12 amino acids long. V was trimmed by 5 bases and J by 6 bases, leaving 7 bases between them. The CDR3 here is CATSAGSNEQFF. The DNA of the CDR3 is TGTGCCACCAGTGCCGGGTCCAATGAGCAGTTCTTC.

Many counts were recorded for this clonotype. The rearrangement uses TRBV11-2 and TRBJ2-5, with TRBD1 matching 12 bases. The CDR3 is 15 amino acids. The ends lost 5 bases at V and 5 bases at J; junction bases unmatched: 6. Germline V gene sequence: CDR1 SGHAT, CDR2 FQNNGV. CDR3 sequence: CASSQGTGGWETQYF. The DNA of the CDR3 is TGTGCCAGCAGCCAAGGGACAGGGGGCTGGGAGACCCAGTACTTC.

The V gene is TRBV20-1, the J gene TRBJ1-5, with TRBD1 matching over 10 bases. The CDR3 is made up of 18 amino acids. V lost 4 bases to trimming and J lost 4 bases; unmatched junction nucleotides: 16. Germline lookup yields CDR1 DFQATT and CDR2 SNEGSKA (reference sequence). The CDR3: CSAKGDRGTLGGNQPQHF. The CDR3 DNA reads as TGCAGTGCTAAGGGGGACAGGGGTACTCTTGGGGGAAATCAGCCCCAGCATTTT.

This clonotype has a count of ten or more. This rearrangement joins TRBV3-1 to TRBJ1-2; perhaps TRBD1 as D (6 bases). Trimming took off 2 bases at V and 8 bases at J, with 9 bases between the two ends. Germline CDR1 LGHDT, CDR2 YNNKEL (reference sequence). The CDR3 loop spans 12 amino acids. This chain's CDR3 is CASSQFGGGYTF. Written as DNA, the CDR3 is TGTGCCAGCAGCCAATTTGGGGGCGGCTACACCTTC. Looking up the rest from reference TRBV3-1 and TRBJ1-2 gives the full variable domain: DTAVSQTPKYLVTQMGNDKSIKCEQNLGHDTMYWYKQDSKKFLKIMFSYNNKELIINETVPNRFSPKSPDKAHLNLHINSLELGDSAVYFCASSQFGGGYTFGSGTRLTVV.